This TCR beta chain originates from a study of shared clonotypes between healthy human individuals. Study-wide results and caveats: With several donors compared, 4% to 5% of naive CD4 clonotypes were shared.

The authors ran the assay at deep level. Clones were read by immunoSEQ multiplex PCR, and TCRdb kept only the in-frame ones, dropping some. Of over 2 million clones in the sample, about nine tenths were seen once. Remarks on this clone: The antigen remains unidentified.

From germline, CDR1 is SEHNR and CDR2 FQNEAQ (reference sequence). The CDR3 covers 16 residues. The V gene end was trimmed by 5 bases and the J gene end by 1 base; junction bases not matched to a gene: 10. Material for sequencing was naive CD4+ T cells from PBMCs. Subset defined: CD45RA+ positively selected. The J gene is TRBJ2-5, the V gene TRBV7-9; TRBD1 matches 7 bases. This TCR came from a man in his late teens or twenties in good health. Some clones in this sample may be carry-over from other donors' samples. The CDR3 is CASSHRTGATQETQYF. As DNA, the CDR3 is TGTGCCAGCAGCCACCGGACAGGCGCAACCCAAGAGACCCAGTACTTC.